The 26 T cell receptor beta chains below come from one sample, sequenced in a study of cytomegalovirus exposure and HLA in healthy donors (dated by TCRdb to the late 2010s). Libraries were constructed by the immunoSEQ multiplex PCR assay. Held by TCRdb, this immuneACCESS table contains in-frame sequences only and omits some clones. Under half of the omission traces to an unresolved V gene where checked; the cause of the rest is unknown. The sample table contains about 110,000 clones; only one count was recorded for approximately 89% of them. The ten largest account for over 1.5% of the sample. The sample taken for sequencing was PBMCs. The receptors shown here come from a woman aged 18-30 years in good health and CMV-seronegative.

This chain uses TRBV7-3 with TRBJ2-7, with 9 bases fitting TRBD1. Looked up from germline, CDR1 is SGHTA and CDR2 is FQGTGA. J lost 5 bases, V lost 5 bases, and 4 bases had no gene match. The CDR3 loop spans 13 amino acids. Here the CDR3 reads CASSPGQGNEQYF. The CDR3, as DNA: TGTGCCAGCAGCCCCGGACAGGGGAACGAGCAGTACTTC.

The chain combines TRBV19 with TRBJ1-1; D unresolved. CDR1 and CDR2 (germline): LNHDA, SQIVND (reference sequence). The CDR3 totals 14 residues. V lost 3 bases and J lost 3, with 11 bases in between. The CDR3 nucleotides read TGTGCCAGTAGTATTGAAGGGCGGGACACTGAAGCTTTCTTT. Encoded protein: CASSIEGRDTEAFF. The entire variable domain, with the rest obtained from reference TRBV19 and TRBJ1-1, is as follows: DGGITQSPKYLFRKEGQNVTLSCEQNLNHDAMYWYRQDPGQGLRLIYYSQIVNDFQKGDIAEGYSVSREKKESFPLTVTSAQKNPTAFYLCASSIEGRDTEAFFGQGTRLTVV.

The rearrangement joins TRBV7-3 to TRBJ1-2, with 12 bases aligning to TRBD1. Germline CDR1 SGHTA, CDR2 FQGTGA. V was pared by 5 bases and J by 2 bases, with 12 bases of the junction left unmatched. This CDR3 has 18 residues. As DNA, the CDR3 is TGTGCCAGCAGCCACCGGGACAGGGGGCGTTTGTTCAACTATGGCTACACCTTC. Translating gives CASSHRDRGRLFNYGYTF.

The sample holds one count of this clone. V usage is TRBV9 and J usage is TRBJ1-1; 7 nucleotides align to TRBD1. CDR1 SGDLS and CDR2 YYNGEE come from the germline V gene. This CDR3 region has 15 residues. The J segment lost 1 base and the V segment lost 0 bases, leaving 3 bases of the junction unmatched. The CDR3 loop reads CASSVGGTENTEAFF. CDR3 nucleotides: TGTGCCAGCAGCGTAGGGGGGACAGAGAACACTGAAGCTTTCTTT. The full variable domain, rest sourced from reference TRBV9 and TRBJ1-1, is DSGVTQTPKHLITATGQRVTLRCSPRSGDLSVYWYQQSLDQGLQFLIQYYNGEERAKGNILERFSAQQFPDLHSELNLSSLELGDSALYFCASSVGGTENTEAFFGQGTRLTVV.

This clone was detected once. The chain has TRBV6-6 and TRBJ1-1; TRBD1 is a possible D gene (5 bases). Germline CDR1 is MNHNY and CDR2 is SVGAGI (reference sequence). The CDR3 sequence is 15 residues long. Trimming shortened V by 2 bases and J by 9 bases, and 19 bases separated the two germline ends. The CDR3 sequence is CASSYTPVGRTQAFF. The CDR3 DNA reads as TGTGCCAGCAGTTACACTCCTGTAGGTAGGACACAAGCTTTCTTT.

In DNA, the CDR3 is TGCAGCGCGGGAATCCAAGAGACCCAGTACTTC. Protein product: CSAGIQETQYF. This rearrangement joins TRBV29-1 to TRBJ2-5; tentatively, D is TRBD2 (5 bases). Germline CDR1 SQVTM, CDR2 ANQGSEA. CDR3 length: 11 amino acids. The V gene lost 7 bases and the J gene lost 1 base, with 7 bases spanning the gap.

The CDR3 loop reads CASSAGQGATGDTQYF. The CDR3 DNA reads as TGTGCCAGCAGTGCGGGACAGGGGGCTACTGGAGATACGCAGTATTTT. V gene TRBV25-1 combines with J gene TRBJ2-3, with TRBD1 matching over 12 bases. With V trimmed by 4 bases and J by 5 bases, 7 bases remained unmatched. Germline V gene data show CDR1 as MGHDK and CDR2 as SYGVNS. The CDR3 covers 16 residues.

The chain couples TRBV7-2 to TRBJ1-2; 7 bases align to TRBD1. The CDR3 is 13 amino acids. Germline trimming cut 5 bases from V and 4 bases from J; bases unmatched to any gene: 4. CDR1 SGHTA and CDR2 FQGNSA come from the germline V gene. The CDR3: CASSADRVYGYTF. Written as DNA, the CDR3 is TGTGCCAGCAGCGCAGACAGGGTCTATGGCTACACCTTC.

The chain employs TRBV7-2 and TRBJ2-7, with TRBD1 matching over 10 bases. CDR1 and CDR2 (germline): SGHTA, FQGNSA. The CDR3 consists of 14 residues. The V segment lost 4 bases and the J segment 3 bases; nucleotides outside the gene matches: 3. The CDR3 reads CASSSDRGYYEQYF. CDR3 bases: TGTGCCAGCAGCTCGGACAGGGGGTACTACGAGCAGTACTTC.

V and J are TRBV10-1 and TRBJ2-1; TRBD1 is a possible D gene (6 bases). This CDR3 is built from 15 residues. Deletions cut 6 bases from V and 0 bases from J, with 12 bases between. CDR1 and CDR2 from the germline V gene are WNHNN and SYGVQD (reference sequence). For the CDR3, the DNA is TGCGCCAGCAGCCAGGGGTTTAGCTCCTACAATGAGCAGTTCTTC. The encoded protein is CASSQGFSSYNEQFF.

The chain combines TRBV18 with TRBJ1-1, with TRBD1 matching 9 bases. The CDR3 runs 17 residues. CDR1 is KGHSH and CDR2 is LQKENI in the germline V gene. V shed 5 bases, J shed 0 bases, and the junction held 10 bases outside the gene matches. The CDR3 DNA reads TGTGCCAGCTCAAGGAGACAGGGGGAGAGGATGAACACTGAAGCTTTCTTT. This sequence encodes CASSRRQGERMNTEAFF.

CDR3 in DNA: TGTGCCAGCAGCTTACGAGTACGGGGCGGGGAGCTGTTTTTT. As protein: CASSLRVRGGELFF. The rearrangement joins TRBV7-2 to TRBJ2-2; possibly TRBD2 for D (5 bases). The CDR3 spans 14 residues. V was trimmed by 2 bases and J by 7 bases, leaving 11 bases between them. Germline lookup yields CDR1 SGHTA and CDR2 FQGNSA. Together with reference TRBV7-2 and TRBJ2-2, the CDR3 gives the full variable domain: GAGVSQSPSNKVTEKGKDVELRCDPISGHTALYWYRQSLGQGLEFLIYFQGNSAPDKSGLPSDRFSAERTGGSVSTLTIQRTQQEDSAVYLCASSLRVRGGELFFGEGSRLTVL.

For the CDR3, the DNA is TGTGCCAGCAGCTCCCTAGACAGTGCGAACACCGGGGAGCTGTTTTTT. Its protein is CASSSLDSANTGELFF. The V gene is TRBV11-2, the J gene TRBJ2-2, with D maybe TRBD1 (5 bases). Germline-derived CDR1 and CDR2 are SGHAT and FQNNGV. The CDR3 runs 16 residues. Deletions cut 4 bases from V and 0 bases from J, with 12 bases between.

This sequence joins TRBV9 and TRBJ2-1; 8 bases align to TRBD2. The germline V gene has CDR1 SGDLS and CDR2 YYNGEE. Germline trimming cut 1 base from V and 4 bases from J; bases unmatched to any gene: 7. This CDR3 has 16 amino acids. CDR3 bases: TGTGCCAGCAGCGTAACCAGCGGGGGCCTGTACAATGAGCAGTTCTTC. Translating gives CASSVTSGGLYNEQFF.

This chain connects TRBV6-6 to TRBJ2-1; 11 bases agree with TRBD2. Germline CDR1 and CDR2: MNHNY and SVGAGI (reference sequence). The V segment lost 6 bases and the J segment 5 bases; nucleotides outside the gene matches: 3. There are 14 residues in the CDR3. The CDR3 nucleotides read TGTGCCAGCAGCCTGGGACTAGCGGACAATGAGCAGTTCTTC. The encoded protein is CASSLGLADNEQFF.

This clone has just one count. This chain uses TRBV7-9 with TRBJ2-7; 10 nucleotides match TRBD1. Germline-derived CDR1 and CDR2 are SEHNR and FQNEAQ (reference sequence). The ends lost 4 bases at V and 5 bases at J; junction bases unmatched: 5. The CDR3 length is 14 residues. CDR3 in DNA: TGTGCCAGCAGCTCCCCGGACAGGGGGGACGAGCAGTACTTC. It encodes CASSSPDRGDEQYF.

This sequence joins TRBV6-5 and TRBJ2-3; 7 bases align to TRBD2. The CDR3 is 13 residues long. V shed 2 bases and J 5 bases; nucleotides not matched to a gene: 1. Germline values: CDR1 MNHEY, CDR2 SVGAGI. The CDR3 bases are TGTGCCAGCAGTTACGGGAGGGGAGATACGCAGTATTTT. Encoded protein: CASSYGRGDTQYF.

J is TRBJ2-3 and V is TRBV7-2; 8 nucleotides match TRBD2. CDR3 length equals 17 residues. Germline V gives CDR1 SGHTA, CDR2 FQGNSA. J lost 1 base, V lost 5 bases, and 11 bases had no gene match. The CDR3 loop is CASSPPGGIRGTDTQYF. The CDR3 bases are TGTGCCAGCAGCCCGCCGGGGGGGATACGGGGCACAGATACGCAGTATTTT.

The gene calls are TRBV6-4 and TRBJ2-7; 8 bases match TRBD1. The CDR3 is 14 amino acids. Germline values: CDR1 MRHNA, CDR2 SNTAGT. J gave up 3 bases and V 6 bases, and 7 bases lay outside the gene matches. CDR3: CASRSGGLYYEQYF. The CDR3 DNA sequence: TGTGCCAGCAGATCAGGGGGCTTATACTACGAGCAGTACTTC.

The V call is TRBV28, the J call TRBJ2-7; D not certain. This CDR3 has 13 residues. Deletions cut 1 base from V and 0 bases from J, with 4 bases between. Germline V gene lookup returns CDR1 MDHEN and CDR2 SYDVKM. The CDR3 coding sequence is TGTGCCAGCAGTTTATCATCCTCCTACGAGCAGTACTTC. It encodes CASSLSSSYEQYF.

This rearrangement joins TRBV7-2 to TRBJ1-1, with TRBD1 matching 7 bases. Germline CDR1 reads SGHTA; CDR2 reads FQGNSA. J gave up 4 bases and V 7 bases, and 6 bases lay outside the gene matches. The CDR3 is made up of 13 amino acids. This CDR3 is CASTRQGGTEAFF. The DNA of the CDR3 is TGTGCCAGCACCCGACAGGGCGGCACTGAAGCTTTCTTT.

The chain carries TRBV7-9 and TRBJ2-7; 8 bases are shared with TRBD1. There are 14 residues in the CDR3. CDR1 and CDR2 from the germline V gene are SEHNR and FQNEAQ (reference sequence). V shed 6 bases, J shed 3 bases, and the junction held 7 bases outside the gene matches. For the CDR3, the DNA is TGTGCCAGCAGTTTGGCAGGGGGCTACTACGAGCAGTACTTC. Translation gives CASSLAGGYYEQYF.

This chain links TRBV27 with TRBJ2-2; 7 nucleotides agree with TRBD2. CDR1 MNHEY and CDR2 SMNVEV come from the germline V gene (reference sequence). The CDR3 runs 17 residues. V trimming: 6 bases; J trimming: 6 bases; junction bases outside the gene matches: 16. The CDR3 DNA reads TGTGCCAGCAGCACTAAATCTGGGGGGGGATACTCCGGGGAGCTGTTTTTT. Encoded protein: CASSTKSGGGYSGELFF.

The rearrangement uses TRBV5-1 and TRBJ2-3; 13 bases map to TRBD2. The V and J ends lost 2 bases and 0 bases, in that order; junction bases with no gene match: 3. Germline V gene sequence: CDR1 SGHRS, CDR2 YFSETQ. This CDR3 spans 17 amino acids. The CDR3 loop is CASSFTSGRASTDTQYF. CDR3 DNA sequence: TGCGCCAGCAGCTTTACTAGCGGGAGGGCTAGCACAGATACGCAGTATTTT.

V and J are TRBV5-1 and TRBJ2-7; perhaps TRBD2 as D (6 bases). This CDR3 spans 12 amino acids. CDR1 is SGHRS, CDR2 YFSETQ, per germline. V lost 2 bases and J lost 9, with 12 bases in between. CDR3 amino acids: CASSFRGERQYF. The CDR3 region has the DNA TGCGCCAGCAGCTTCCGCGGGGAACGGCAGTACTTC.

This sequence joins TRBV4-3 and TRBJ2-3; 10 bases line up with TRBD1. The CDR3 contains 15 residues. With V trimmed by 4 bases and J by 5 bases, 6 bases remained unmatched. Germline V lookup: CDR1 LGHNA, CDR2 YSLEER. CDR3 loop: CASSPGQGRGDTQYF. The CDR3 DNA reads TGCGCCAGCAGCCCGGGACAGGGGAGGGGAGATACGCAGTATTTT.